The 26 T cell receptor beta chains below come from one sample, sequenced in a study of blood T cells in healthy people across ages. Primers used in a second PCR of roughly 6 to 11 cycles were a sample-barcoded 5' primer and a J-beta primer mix. TCRdb analysed the 5' RACE reads with MiXCR anew, one entry per CDR3 protein. Among about 720,000 distinct CDR3 sequences listed, approximately 22% were seen once. Sample: blood. These receptors all come from a man between 70 and 80 years old in good health.

The chain links TRBV7-8 to TRBJ2-1, with TRBD1 matching over 9 bases. This CDR3 contains 17 residues. V trimming: 5 bases; J trimming: 4 bases; junction bases outside the gene matches: 12. In germline, CDR1 is SGHVS, CDR2 FQNEAQ. CDR3 amino acids: CASSIQVGTGNYNEQFF. CDR3 nucleotide sequence: TGTGCCAGCAGCATCCAGGTTGGGACAGGGAATTACAATGAGCAGTTCTTC.

The table lists this clonotype with a few counts. The chain joins TRBV20-1 to TRBJ2-7; the D is unclear. The CDR3 consists of 12 residues. Trimming stripped 1 base from V and 5 bases from J, with 9 bases between. The germline V gene has CDR1 DFQATT and CDR2 SNEGSKA (reference sequence). As DNA, the CDR3 is TGCAGTGCTAGAGGCCTATATGACGAGCAGTACTTC. It specifies CSARGLYDEQYF.

This clonotype came up a few times. This chain uses TRBV5-1 with TRBJ1-2; D not certain. Germline V lookup: CDR1 SGHRS, CDR2 YFSETQ. The germline V and J ends were trimmed by 5 bases and 2 bases, with 7 bases remaining between them. The CDR3 covers 12 residues. CDR3 coding DNA: TGCGCCAGCAGGATCGAAAACTATGGCTACACCTTC. Translation: CASRIENYGYTF.

This clonotype was found a few times. J is TRBJ2-5 and V is TRBV7-7; D unclear. V was clipped by 1 base and J by 2 bases, with 8 bases between them. Germline V gene sequence: CDR1 SSHAT, CDR2 FNYEAQ (reference sequence). This CDR3 contains 14 residues. CDR3 loop: CASSLVPLQETQYF. CDR3 nucleotide sequence: TGTGCCAGCAGCTTAGTACCGCTACAAGAGACCCAGTACTTC.

This clonotype was detected many times. One end of the junction is discordant with germline, which a read error may explain. The J gene is TRBJ1-2, the V gene TRBV5-1, with D possibly being TRBD1 (6 bases). CDR1 and CDR2 from the germline V gene are SGHRS and YFSETQ. The CDR3 contains 13 residues. CDR3 protein: CASSLGQLYGYTF. The CDR3 DNA reads as TGTGCCAGCAGCTTAGGACAGCTCTATGGCTACACCTTC. The full variable domain, its missing parts supplied by reference TRBV5-1 and TRBJ1-2, is KAGVTQTPRYLIKTRGQQVTLSCSPISGHRSVSWYQQTPGQGLQFLFEYFSETQRNKGNFPGRFSGRQFSNSRSEMNVSTLELGDSALYLCASSLGQLYGYTFGSGTRLTVV.

This clonotype showed up just a few times. This chain uses TRBV18 with TRBJ1-1, with D unresolved. CDR1 and CDR2 from the germline V gene are KGHSH and LQKENI. With 2 bases removed from V and 10 bases from J, the gap between germline ends came to 17 bases. This CDR3 comprises 14 residues. The CDR3 bases are TGTGCCAGCTCACCAGACGGCACAGCCCGGGCAGCTTTCTTT. This sequence encodes CASSPDGTARAAFF.

This clonotype has more than one count but fewer than ten. This chain connects TRBV5-1 to TRBJ1-2; a possible D gene is TRBD1 (5 bases). The CDR3 has 14 residues. V lost 4 bases to trimming and J lost 6 bases, with 16 bases between them. Germline V lookup: CDR1 SGHRS, CDR2 YFSETQ. The CDR3 bases are TGCGCCAGCAGCCCGGAAGGGACGGGCAATGGCTACACCTTC. This codes for CASSPEGTGNGYTF. The whole variable domain, filled in from reference TRBV5-1 and TRBJ1-2, reads KAGVTQTPRYLIKTRGQQVTLSCSPISGHRSVSWYQQTPGQGLQFLFEYFSETQRNKGNFPGRFSGRQFSNSRSEMNVSTLELGDSALYLCASSPEGTGNGYTFGSGTRLTVV.

This clonotype was picked up many times. J is TRBJ2-4 and V is TRBV20-1; 8 nucleotides match TRBD1. The CDR3 contains 15 residues. Losses at the gene ends were 5 bases for V and 9 bases for J; bases not matched to a gene: 15. Germline lookup yields CDR1 DFQATT and CDR2 SNEGSKA (reference sequence). Written as DNA, the CDR3 is TGCAGTGCTGGAAACGACAGGGGATATGTGGGCATTCAGTACTTC. It is translated as CSAGNDRGYVGIQYF.

The sample holds a few counts of this clonotype. The CDR3: CASSLSASAIITDTQYF. The DNA for the CDR3 is TGTGCCAGCAGCTTAAGTGCTAGCGCGATAATCACAGATACGCAGTATTTT. The chain couples TRBV7-2 to TRBJ2-3; D perhaps matches TRBD2 (6 bases). This CDR3 is 17 amino acids long. V gave up 2 bases and J gave up 2 bases, with 17 bases separating them. Germline CDR1 SGHTA, CDR2 FQGNSA. The whole variable domain, filled in from reference TRBV7-2 and TRBJ2-3, reads GAGVSQSPSNKVTEKGKDVELRCDPISGHTALYWYRQSLGQGLEFLIYFQGNSAPDKSGLPSDRFSAERTGGSVSTLTIQRTQQEDSAVYLCASSLSASAIITDTQYFGPGTRLTVL.

The rearrangement links TRBV11-1 to TRBJ2-1; 8 bases are a match to TRBD2. Germline values: CDR1 SGHAT, CDR2 FQDESV (reference sequence). V gave up 4 bases and J gave up 6 bases; unmatched junction bases: 8. CDR3 length: 15 amino acids. The CDR3 region is CASSSRLAWSNEQFF. CDR3 DNA sequence: TGTGCCAGCAGCTCCCGACTAGCGTGGAGCAATGAGCAGTTCTTC.

The chain carries TRBV3-1 and TRBJ2-3; a weak D match, TRBD2 (5 bases). This CDR3 has 12 residues. Germline values: CDR1 LGHDT, CDR2 YNNKEL (reference sequence). V lost 1 base, J lost 14 bases, and 13 bases lay in between. DNA of the CDR3: TGTGCCAGCAGCCAAGTAAGGGAGCGGATGTATTTT. Encoded protein: CASSQVRERMYF.

The chain uses TRBV12-3 or TRBV12-4 and TRBJ2-3; TRBD2 matches 11 bases. The CDR3 runs 15 residues. Trimming at V came to 5 bases and at J to 4 bases, leaving 5 bases not matched to a gene. The DNA of the CDR3 is TGTGCCAGCAGTCGGACTAGCGGGTTGGCAGATACGCAGTATTTT. Its protein product is CASSRTSGLADTQYF.

This clonotype was recorded at least ten times. The chain couples TRBV29-1 to TRBJ2-3; D gene ambiguous. The CDR3 totals 11 residues. The V gene's germline CDR1 is SQVTM and CDR2 ANQGSEA. Trimming took off 1 base at V and 5 bases at J, with 4 bases between the two ends. The CDR3 sequence is CSVEAVDTQYF. The CDR3 nucleotides are TGCAGCGTTGAAGCCGTAGATACGCAGTATTTT.

This clonotype was found a few times. The chain couples TRBV5-1 to TRBJ1-5; weak D call: TRBD1 (6 bases). The V gene's germline CDR1 is SGHRS and CDR2 YFSETQ. V lost 0 bases to trimming and J lost 1 base, with 11 bases between them. The CDR3 has 16 residues. The CDR3 DNA reads as TGCGCCAGCAGCTTGGGAGGGGGTGAGAGCAATCAGCCCCAGCATTTT. Translated, it gives CASSLGGGESNQPQHF.

In its sample, this clonotype was seen a few times. This chain links TRBV2 with TRBJ2-3; D not resolved. The V end lost 3 bases, the J end lost 6 bases, and 16 bases lay between the germline ends. This CDR3 has 15 residues. CDR1 and CDR2 (germline): SNHLY, FYNNEI. CDR3 bases: TGTGCCAGCAGTGATGTCGGAAAAACTACGGATACGCAGTATTTT. It yields the protein CASSDVGKTTDTQYF.

The CDR3 here is CASKATYEQYF. In DNA, the CDR3 is TGTGCCAGCAAAGCGACTTACGAGCAGTACTTC. This chain joins TRBV28 and TRBJ2-1; D unresolved. The J call may be in error: the DNA end matches TRBJ2-7 better. The V gene's germline CDR1 is MDHEN and CDR2 SYDVKM. The CDR3 runs to 11 residues.

This clonotype was counted many times. The chain uses TRBV5-1 and TRBJ1-1, with 9 bases matching TRBD1. CDR3 length equals 16 residues. The V segment lost 2 bases and the J segment 5 bases; nucleotides outside the gene matches: 10. Germline loops: CDR1 SGHRS, CDR2 YFSETQ. The CDR3 bases are TGCGCCAGCAGCTTAGGAACAGGGGGCGCGGGAACTGAAGCTTTCTTT. Residues: CASSLGTGGAGTEAFF. Together with reference TRBV5-1 and TRBJ1-1, the CDR3 gives the full variable domain: KAGVTQTPRYLIKTRGQQVTLSCSPISGHRSVSWYQQTPGQGLQFLFEYFSETQRNKGNFPGRFSGRQFSNSRSEMNVSTLELGDSALYLCASSLGTGGAGTEAFFGQGTRLTVV.

The table lists this clonotype with many counts. The chain is built from TRBV29-1 and TRBJ1-1, with 8 bases that match TRBD1. Germline CDR1 reads SQVTM; CDR2 reads ANQGSEA. This CDR3 is built from 14 residues. The junction had 7 bases not matched to a gene; V was cut back by 7 bases and J by 0 bases. CDR3: CSADLTGVNTEAFF. CDR3 DNA: TGCAGCGCGGACCTGACAGGGGTGAACACTGAAGCTTTCTTT.

This sequence joins TRBV12-3 or TRBV12-4 and TRBJ1-3; D gene ambiguous. Trimming took 6 bases from V and 0 from J, leaving 9 bases between them. The CDR3 loop spans 14 amino acids. The chain's CDR3 is CASSPTLSGNTIYF. CDR3 bases: TGTGCCAGCAGCCCCACCCTCTCTGGAAACACCATATATTTT.

The CDR3 sequence is CAWSVDSSSTDTQYF. The CDR3 nucleotides are TGTGCCTGGAGTGTGGATAGCAGTAGCACAGATACGCAGTATTTT. The J gene is TRBJ2-3, the V gene TRBV30; D not resolved. Trimming removed 0 bases at V and 0 bases at J, with 10 bases between. In germline, CDR1 is GTSNPN, CDR2 SVGIG (reference sequence). The CDR3 is made up of 15 amino acids.

This clonotype was seen just once. A junction end diverges from the germline sequence, so it may reflect a read error. This chain joins TRBV12-3 or TRBV12-4 and TRBJ2-4; unclear D gene. CDR3 length equals 12 residues. CDR3 residues: CASRDDGNIQCF. CDR3 DNA: TGTGCCAGCAGGGACGACGGAAACATTCAGTGCTTC.

The genes are TRBV6-6 and TRBJ1-2; the match to TRBD1 covers 8 bases. The length of the CDR3 is 14 residues. The ends lost 6 bases at V and 3 bases at J; junction bases unmatched: 6. Germline loops: CDR1 MNHNY, CDR2 SVGAGI (reference sequence). CDR3 coding DNA: TGTGCCAGCAGAGGAAAGGACAGGGACTATGGCTACACCTTC. The encoded protein is CASRGKDRDYGYTF.

The chain combines TRBV6-5 with TRBJ1-1, with D unclear. Per germline, CDR1 MNHEY and CDR2 SVGAGI. V lost 7 bases and J 5 bases, leaving 14 bases between the germline ends. The CDR3 totals 13 residues. In DNA, the CDR3 is TGTGCCAGCAATAGCCACGCGACGACTGAAGCTTTCTTT. As protein: CASNSHATTEAFF.

This clonotype was counted between two and nine times. The J gene is TRBJ2-3, the V gene TRBV28; D call uncertain. Germline V CDR1 and CDR2: MDHEN, SYDVKM. V lost 4 bases, J lost 0 bases, and 5 bases lay in between. This CDR3 has 13 amino acids. CDR3 in amino acids: CASSSSSTDTQYF. CDR3 DNA: TGTGCCAGCAGTTCGAGTAGCACAGATACGCAGTATTTT.

This clonotype turned up a few times. CDR3 sequence reads: CAIRATGEGTDTQYF. The DNA of the CDR3 is TGTGCCATCAGAGCAACAGGGGAGGGGACAGATACGCAGTATTTT. The genes are TRBV10-3 and TRBJ2-3; D possibly matches TRBD1 or TRBD2 (7 bases each). The V and J ends lost 6 bases and 3 bases respectively, with 16 bases between them. Germline CDR1 and CDR2: ENHRY and SYGVKD. The CDR3 extends over 15 amino acids.

The chain is built from TRBV7-9 and TRBJ1-5; TRBD1 might be the D (6 bases). The CDR3 totals 14 residues. V was cut by 5 bases and J by 3 bases, with 11 bases left in between. Germline V gives CDR1 SEHNR, CDR2 FQNEAQ (reference sequence). The CDR3 loop is CASSPGQNNQPQHF. The CDR3 DNA follows: TGTGCCAGCAGCCCAGGACAGAACAATCAGCCCCAGCATTTT.